These 25 T cell receptor beta chains originate from one sample sequenced in a study of T cell responses to AZD1222 COVID-19 vaccine (dated by TCRdb to 2020 to 2023). The sample's time point, from its label and the paper: about 28 days (+/-7) after the second vaccine dose. Libraries were constructed by the immunoSEQ multiplex PCR assay. The immuneACCESS repertoire file appears here via TCRdb, limited to in-frame rearrangements. These files lack a portion of the clones; in checked studies, under half of the deficit traces to unresolved V genes, and the cause of the others is not known. Here the sample has roughly 85,000 clones; approximately 90% occur a single time. Approximately 3.2% of the sample comes from the top ten. Source: peripheral blood, taken 28 days after the second AZD1222 dose. These receptors were taken from an adult who received the AZD1222 COVID-19 vaccine.

The chain employs TRBV3-1 (or the pseudogene TRBV3-2) and TRBJ2-7; TRBD1 agrees at 8 bases. CDR1 LGHDT and CDR2 YNNKEL come from the germline V gene (reference sequence). The CDR3 contains 16 residues. Trimming cost V 1 base and J 4 bases; bases outside gene matches: 9. CDR3 sequence (DNA): TGTGCCAGCAGCCAAGCCCAGTCAGGGGGCGCGTACGAGCAGTACTTC. Amino acid sequence: CASSQAQSGGAYEQYF.

The chain combines TRBV4-3 with TRBJ2-2, with 11 nucleotides matching TRBD2. V shed 1 base, J shed 4 bases, and the junction held 8 bases outside the gene matches. Germline CDR1 reads LGHNA; CDR2 reads YSLEER. This CDR3 has 18 amino acids. Written as DNA, the CDR3 is TGCGCCAGCAGCCAAGGGCAATTAGCGGGAGGGCCCACCGGGGAGCTGTTTTTT. It encodes CASSQGQLAGGPTGELFF.

The chain employs TRBV7-9 and TRBJ2-3; a weak D match, TRBD2 (5 bases). The V gene lost 0 bases and the J gene lost 3 bases, with 7 bases spanning the gap. Germline V CDR1 and CDR2: SEHNR, FQNEAQ (reference sequence). This CDR3 is 14 amino acids long. The CDR3 DNA is TGTGCCAGCAGCTTAGCGGGAGTAACAGATACGCAGTATTTT. Residues: CASSLAGVTDTQYF.

This clone was observed a handful of times. The chain is built from TRBV6-5 and TRBJ2-7; D may be TRBD1 (5 bases). Germline lookup yields CDR1 MNHEY and CDR2 SVGAGI. This CDR3 comprises 13 residues. The V gene lost 7 bases and the J gene lost 4 bases, with 14 bases spanning the gap. CDR3 coding DNA: TGTGCCAGCACCGAATCTCAGGGTTACGAGCAGTACTTC. It translates to CASTESQGYEQYF.

This clone was counted between two and nine times. This chain connects TRBV5-4 to TRBJ1-1, with 9 bases that match TRBD1. Germline V gene data show CDR1 as SGHNT and CDR2 as YYREEE (reference sequence). The CDR3 loop spans 14 amino acids. V shed 0 bases, J shed 6 bases, and the junction held 3 bases outside the gene matches. CDR3 in DNA: TGTGCCAGCAGCTTGGGACAGGGGGTACCTGAAGCTTTCTTT. This codes for CASSLGQGVPEAFF.

V is TRBV19 and J is TRBJ1-5; maybe TRBD1 (5 bases). This CDR3 has 14 residues. The ends were cut back, 7 bases at V and 6 bases at J, with 16 bases in the middle. Germline V gene data show CDR1 as LNHDA and CDR2 as SQIVND (reference sequence). CDR3 loop: CASTPDSAFQPQHF. The CDR3 nucleotides read TGTGCCAGTACCCCCGACAGTGCTTTTCAGCCCCAGCATTTT.

This clone was observed a single time. The chain uses TRBV2 and TRBJ2-1; a weak D match, TRBD1 (5 bases). V shed 8 bases and J shed 4 bases, with 12 bases lying between them. There are 13 residues in the CDR3. Germline loops: CDR1 SNHLY, CDR2 FYNNEI. Here the CDR3 DNA reads TGTGCCAGCGGGGCTTTCCCGTACAATGAGCAGTTCTTC. Translated, it gives CASGAFPYNEQFF.

The chain joins TRBV6-4 to TRBJ1-5; the match to TRBD1 covers 7 bases. V was pared by 5 bases and J by 6 bases, with 4 bases of the junction left unmatched. Germline V gene data show CDR1 as MRHNA and CDR2 as SNTAGT. The length of the CDR3 is 13 residues. CDR3 sequence reads: CASSRGQGQPQHF. The CDR3 DNA reads as TGTGCCAGCAGTAGGGGGCAGGGTCAGCCCCAGCATTTT.

The chain combines TRBV19 with TRBJ2-5; 9 nucleotides agree with TRBD1. This CDR3 has 17 residues. The V gene's germline CDR1 is LNHDA and CDR2 SQIVND (reference sequence). V gave up 3 bases and J gave up 0 bases; unmatched junction bases: 8. The CDR3 region has the DNA TGTGCCAGTAGTATGAGGGGGACAGGGTTTGACCAAGAGACCCAGTACTTC. Protein product: CASSMRGTGFDQETQYF.

The V call is TRBV4-1, the J call TRBJ1-5; 7 bases fit TRBD1. Germline V CDR1 and CDR2: MGHRA, YSYEKL. CDR3 length equals 17 residues. V lost 1 base, J lost 4 bases, and 10 bases stayed unmatched. The CDR3 DNA is TGCGCCAGCAGCCAAGTAGGGGGCCGGAATAAAAATCAGCCCCAGCATTTT. Protein: CASSQVGGRNKNQPQHF.

J is TRBJ2-7 and V is TRBV3-1 (or the pseudogene TRBV3-2); 7 positions match TRBD1. CDR1 is LGHDT and CDR2 is YNNKEL in the germline V gene (reference sequence). CDR3 length: 14 residues. J gave up 7 bases and V 6 bases, and 12 bases lay outside the gene matches. CDR3 coding DNA: TGTGCCAGCAGTCTAGACAGGGACCAGATGGAGCAGTACTTC. It codes for CASSLDRDQMEQYF.

CDR3 sequence: CASSVGTGKETQYF. The CDR3 nucleotides are TGTGCCAGCAGCGTAGGTACAGGGAAAGAGACCCAGTACTTC. This chain uses TRBV9 with TRBJ2-5, with D maybe TRBD1 (6 bases). Germline CDR1 and CDR2: SGDLS and YYNGEE. This CDR3 has 14 amino acids. V gave up 0 bases and J gave up 3 bases, with 9 bases separating them.

V is TRBV30 and J is TRBJ1-5; the D gene is possibly TRBD1 (5 bases). V lost 5 bases and J 12 bases, leaving 17 bases between the germline ends. Germline V gene sequence: CDR1 GTSNPN, CDR2 SVGIG (reference sequence). CDR3 length: 12 amino acids. The CDR3 reads CAWDSGTGDQHF. CDR3 DNA sequence: TGTGCCTGGGACTCCGGGACCGGAGACCAGCATTTT.

The CDR3 loop is CASSLGGGVETQYF. CDR3 bases: TGTGCCAGCAGCTTAGGCGGGGGAGTGGAGACCCAGTACTTC. V is TRBV11-3 and J is TRBJ2-5, with 7 bases lining up with TRBD2. With V trimmed by 1 base and J by 5 bases, 4 bases remained unmatched. The CDR3 loop spans 14 amino acids. Germline CDR1 SGHNT, CDR2 YENEEA.

This rearrangement joins TRBV6-2 or TRBV6-3 to TRBJ2-6, with D unresolved. The CDR3 runs to 16 residues. From germline, CDR1 is MNHEY and CDR2 SVGEGT. V lost 5 bases to trimming and J lost 9 bases, with 20 bases between them. Here the CDR3 DNA reads TGTGCCAGCAGTGACGGGCCCCCCCCAAACGGCAACGTCCTGACTTTC. Protein: CASSDGPPPNGNVLTF.

J is TRBJ2-1 and V is TRBV4-2; 13 nucleotides agree with TRBD2. V lost 4 bases and J lost 9; bases outside the gene matches: 12. Germline V gene sequence: CDR1 LGHNA, CDR2 YNFKEQ. There are 17 residues in the CDR3. The CDR3 is CASSPRTSGRPRGEQFF. Here the CDR3 DNA reads TGTGCCAGCAGCCCAAGGACTAGCGGGAGACCACGGGGTGAGCAGTTCTTC.

The chain carries TRBV27 and TRBJ1-5; D ambiguous. V lost 3 bases and J lost 2, with 8 bases in between. The CDR3 contains 14 residues. Germline loops: CDR1 MNHEY, CDR2 SMNVEV (reference sequence). The CDR3 sequence is CASSLDGRNQPQHF. The CDR3 region has the DNA TGTGCCAGCAGTTTGGACGGGCGCAATCAGCCCCAGCATTTT.

The chain combines TRBV6-2 or TRBV6-3 with TRBJ2-3; TRBD1 matches 8 bases. CDR1 is MNHEY and CDR2 is SVGEGT in the germline V gene. CDR3 length equals 13 residues. J gave up 5 bases and V 5 bases, and 3 bases lay outside the gene matches. CDR3 sequence reads: CASSPGQGDTQYF. As DNA, the CDR3 is TGTGCCAGCAGTCCCGGACAGGGAGATACGCAGTATTTT.

By share, this clone ranks as medium-sized (0.01 to 0.1%). V and J are TRBV11-2 and TRBJ1-1; 8 bases map to TRBD1. The CDR3 loop spans 14 amino acids. The trim removed 5 bases at V and 3 bases at J, leaving 5 bases unmatched. The germline V gene has CDR1 SGHAT and CDR2 FQNNGV. CDR3 nucleotide sequence: TGTGCCAGCAGCCTAGCAGGGGGCGACACTGAAGCTTTCTTT. It is translated as CASSLAGGDTEAFF.

This clone has only one observation. The V gene is TRBV11-3, the J gene TRBJ2-7; the D gene could be TRBD1 or TRBD2 (5 bases each). The CDR3 consists of 13 residues. Germline CDR1 SGHNT, CDR2 YENEEA. The V end was cut by 0 bases, the J end by 2 bases, with 5 bases between. CDR3 coding DNA: TGTGCCAGCAGCTTAGAGGGACCCTACGAGCAGTACTTC. This sequence encodes CASSLEGPYEQYF.

V usage is TRBV5-1 and J usage is TRBJ1-2; a weak D match, TRBD1 (6 bases). The CDR3 runs to 13 residues. The V and J ends lost 0 bases and 6 bases respectively, with 9 bases between them. Per germline, CDR1 SGHRS and CDR2 YFSETQ. CDR3 sequence (DNA): TGCGCCAGCAGCTTGGCGGGGGGCGATGGCTACACCTTC. This codes for CASSLAGGDGYTF.

CDR3 region: CASSYSSDAYEQYF. CDR3 nucleotides: TGTGCCAGCAGTTACTCGTCAGACGCCTACGAGCAGTACTTC. The rearrangement uses TRBV6-5 and TRBJ2-7; D ambiguous. CDR1 is MNHEY, CDR2 SVGAGI, per germline. The CDR3 runs to 14 residues. Between the trimmed V and J ends, which lost 0 bases and 2 bases, there was a span of 8 bases.

CDR3 coding DNA: TGTGCCAGCAGCGGGGGGACAGGGAATTATGGTGGCTACACCTTC. Protein sequence: CASSGGTGNYGGYTF. The chain recombines TRBV9 with TRBJ1-2; 9 nucleotides align to TRBD1. CDR3 size: 15 residues. CDR1 is SGDLS, CDR2 YYNGEE, per germline. The J segment lost 7 bases and the V segment lost 3 bases, leaving 10 bases of the junction unmatched. The full variable domain, with the rest looked up from reference TRBV9 and TRBJ1-2, is DSGVTQTPKHLITATGQRVTLRCSPRSGDLSVYWYQQSLDQGLQFLIQYYNGEERAKGNILERFSAQQFPDLHSELNLSSLELGDSALYFCASSGGTGNYGGYTFGSGTRLTVV.

The rearrangement uses TRBV5-1 and TRBJ2-3, with TRBD2 as a possible D gene (6 bases). Trimming removed 1 base from V and 3 bases from J, with 12 bases in between. CDR1 SGHRS and CDR2 YFSETQ come from the germline V gene. This CDR3 region has 15 residues. CDR3 sequence reads: CASSLTPGGTDTQYF. Written as DNA, the CDR3 is TGCGCCAGCAGCTTGACCCCAGGAGGGACAGATACGCAGTATTTT.

CDR3 sequence (DNA): TGCGCCAGCAGCTTGGTACTAGCAGGCGGTACGCAGTATTTT. It codes for CASSLVLAGGTQYF. The chain links TRBV5-1 to TRBJ2-3; D perhaps matches TRBD2 (6 bases). Trimming took off 0 bases at V and 8 bases at J, with 13 bases between the two ends. The CDR3 has 14 residues. Germline V lookup: CDR1 SGHRS, CDR2 YFSETQ.